Shown below are 15 T cell receptor beta chains from a single sample sequenced in a study of cytomegalovirus exposure and HLA in healthy donors. The PCR used 60 Vbeta and 13 Jbeta primers. Clones were sequenced by immunoSEQ multiplex PCR, and TCRdb holds only the in-frame ones, with some missing. The sample records about 150,000 clones, approximately 61% being singletons. Sequencing input: PBMCs. Every receptor here comes from a woman aged 40 to 49 in good health and CMV-seronegative.

The chain combines TRBV5-1 with TRBJ1-2, with D tentatively TRBD1 (5 bases). There are 13 residues in the CDR3. The ends were cut back, 4 bases at V and 2 bases at J, with 9 bases in the middle. Germline CDR1 is SGHRS and CDR2 is YFSETQ. CDR3 bases: TGCGCCAGCAGCCCAGCAGGGAACTATGGCTACACCTTC. Amino acids: CASSPAGNYGYTF.

V and J are TRBV29-1 and TRBJ2-1; 7 bases match TRBD1. Germline V gene sequence: CDR1 SQVTM, CDR2 ANQGSEA. The CDR3 spans 14 residues. Trimming at V came to 6 bases and at J to 12 bases, leaving 17 bases not matched to a gene. The CDR3 coding sequence is TGCAGCGTCGGACAGGTGAGGGGCCCAATGGCGCAGTTCTTC. It specifies CSVGQVRGPMAQFF.

The chain links TRBV2 to TRBJ2-5; D gene unclear. Germline loops: CDR1 SNHLY, CDR2 FYNNEI. CDR3 length: 10 residues. V was trimmed by 7 bases and J by 5 bases, leaving 5 bases between them. This chain's CDR3 is CASNLETQYF. CDR3 coding DNA: TGTGCCAGCAACTTGGAGACCCAGTACTTC.

This chain uses TRBV5-1 with TRBJ1-1; 7 bases are shared with TRBD1. The germline gives CDR1 SGHRS, CDR2 YFSETQ. The junction had 6 bases not matched to a gene; V was cut back by 0 bases and J by 1 base. The CDR3 has 16 amino acids. The CDR3 nucleotides read TGCGCCAGCAGCTTGGCACAGGGACAGAAGAACACTGAAGCTTTCTTT. Its protein product is CASSLAQGQKNTEAFF. The complete variable domain, with remaining parts taken from reference TRBV5-1 and TRBJ1-1, reads KAGVTQTPRYLIKTRGQQVTLSCSPISGHRSVSWYQQTPGQGLQFLFEYFSETQRNKGNFPGRFSGRQFSNSRSEMNVSTLELGDSALYLCASSLAQGQKNTEAFFGQGTRLTVV.

This clone was recorded a few times. CDR3 sequence reads: CASRGGYTGELFF. The CDR3 coding sequence is TGTGCCAGCAGAGGCGGGTATACCGGGGAGCTGTTTTTT. The chain joins TRBV28 to TRBJ2-2; possible D gene TRBD2, 5 bases. V was trimmed by 6 bases and J by 5 bases, leaving 10 bases between them. CDR1 and CDR2 (germline): MDHEN, SYDVKM. The CDR3 consists of 13 residues.

V gene TRBV6-5 combines with J gene TRBJ2-7, with 10 positions matching TRBD2. Germline trimming cut 6 bases from V and 2 bases from J; bases unmatched to any gene: 4. The CDR3 is 14 residues long. Germline V gene data show CDR1 as MNHEY and CDR2 as SVGAGI. CDR3 sequence (DNA): TGTGCCAGCAGGCCTAGCGGGGGTCCCTACGAGCAGTACTTC. This codes for CASRPSGGPYEQYF.

This sequence joins TRBV6-5 and TRBJ1-2, with D perhaps TRBD1 (6 bases). Deletions cut 7 bases from V and 0 bases from J, with 9 bases between. CDR3 length: 13 amino acids. Germline-derived CDR1 and CDR2 are MNHEY and SVGAGI. The CDR3 loop reads CASTGQTNYGYTF. CDR3 bases: TGTGCCAGCACTGGACAGACTAACTATGGCTACACCTTC.

The gene calls are TRBV2 and TRBJ2-7; a possible D gene is TRBD2 (6 bases). The CDR3 has 16 residues. The germline V gene encodes CDR1 SNHLY and CDR2 FYNNEI. Trimming cost V 2 bases and J 2 bases, with 16 bases left between them. This CDR3 reads CASSESQTRIAYEQYF. CDR3 sequence (DNA): TGTGCCAGCAGTGAATCACAGACTAGAATTGCCTACGAGCAGTACTTC.

The rearrangement links TRBV5-1 to TRBJ1-2, with D possibly matching TRBD1 (6 bases). Germline V lookup: CDR1 SGHRS, CDR2 YFSETQ. The CDR3 consists of 15 residues. Trimming took 5 bases from V and 0 from J, leaving 14 bases between them. CDR3 nucleotide sequence: TGCGCCAGCAGAACCGGGACAACCACTAACTATGGCTACACCTTC. Protein sequence: CASRTGTTTNYGYTF.

The chain couples TRBV20-1 to TRBJ1-1, with D perhaps matching TRBD1 (5 bases). The ends were cut back, 5 bases at V and 8 bases at J, with 12 bases in the middle. This CDR3 has 11 residues. Germline CDR1 DFQATT, CDR2 SNEGSKA (reference sequence). The CDR3 DNA sequence: TGCAGTGCTGCCGGACATCGGGAAGCTTTCTTT. It is translated as CSAAGHREAFF.

The V and J genes are TRBV7-2 and TRBJ2-7, with 8 bases lining up with TRBD1. Trimming took 5 bases from V and 1 from J; bases not matched to a gene: 4. This CDR3 contains 14 residues. In germline, CDR1 is SGHTA, CDR2 FQGNSA. Here the CDR3 reads CASSAQGASYEQYF. The CDR3, as DNA: TGTGCCAGCAGCGCCCAGGGGGCGTCCTACGAGCAGTACTTC.

A remark on this clone: This same CDR3 is encoded by further DNA sequences in the sample. The genes are TRBV5-1 and TRBJ1-1, with D possibly TRBD1 on 6 matching bases. Germline V gene sequence: CDR1 SGHRS, CDR2 YFSETQ. The V end lost 2 bases, the J end lost 1 base, and 9 bases lay between the germline ends. The CDR3 loop spans 14 amino acids. Written as DNA, the CDR3 is TGCGCCAGCAGCTTACAGGGTGGGAACACTGAAGCTTTCTTT. Its translation: CASSLQGGNTEAFF.

This clone was counted a single time. This chain joins TRBV5-1 and TRBJ2-5; 9 bases line up with TRBD2. This CDR3 has 18 amino acids. Unmatched junction bases numbered 14, after V lost 0 bases and J lost 5 bases. Germline CDR1 SGHRS, CDR2 YFSETQ. The CDR3 nucleotides are TGCGCCAGCAGCTTGGAGGGTTTGGCGGGGGGGCTTTCTGAGACCCAGTACTTC. Translation gives CASSLEGLAGGLSETQYF.

CDR3 sequence reads: CASSGLYTGELFF. CDR3 nucleotide sequence: TGTGCCAGCAGCGGACTTTACACCGGGGAGCTGTTTTTT. The chain has TRBV7-9 and TRBJ2-2; possible D gene TRBD2, 5 bases. The germline V gene encodes CDR1 SEHNR and CDR2 FQNEAQ (reference sequence). V was cut by 5 bases and J by 3 bases, with 7 bases left in between. The CDR3 is 13 residues long.

The CDR3 protein is CASNDLLRGLNTEAFF. The CDR3 DNA follows: TGTGCCAGTAATGACCTCCTCAGGGGGTTAAACACTGAAGCTTTCTTT. The chain couples TRBV19 to TRBJ1-1, with 7 bases identical to TRBD1. Losses at the gene ends were 7 bases for V and 2 bases for J; bases not matched to a gene: 13. The CDR3 runs to 16 residues. Germline CDR1 and CDR2: LNHDA and SQIVND (reference sequence).